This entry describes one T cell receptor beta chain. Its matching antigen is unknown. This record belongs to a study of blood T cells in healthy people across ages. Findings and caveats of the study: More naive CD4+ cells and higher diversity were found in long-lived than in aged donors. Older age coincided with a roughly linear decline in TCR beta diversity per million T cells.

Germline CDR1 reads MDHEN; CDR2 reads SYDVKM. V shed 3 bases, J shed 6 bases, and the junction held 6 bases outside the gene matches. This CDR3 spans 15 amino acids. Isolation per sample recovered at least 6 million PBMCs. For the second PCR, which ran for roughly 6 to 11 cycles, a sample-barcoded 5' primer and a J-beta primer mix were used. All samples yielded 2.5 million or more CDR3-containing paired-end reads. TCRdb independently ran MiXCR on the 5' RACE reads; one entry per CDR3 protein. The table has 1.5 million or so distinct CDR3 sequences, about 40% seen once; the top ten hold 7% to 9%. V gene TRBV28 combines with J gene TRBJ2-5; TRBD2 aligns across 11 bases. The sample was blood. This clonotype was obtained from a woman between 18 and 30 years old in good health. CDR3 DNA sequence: TGTGCCAGCAGTTTTAGTAGCGGGGGGGCACAGACCCAGTACTTC. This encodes CASSFSSGGAQTQYF.